The 26 T cell receptor beta chains below all came from one sample that was sequenced in a study of cytomegalovirus exposure and HLA in healthy donors. It was with 60 Vbeta and 13 Jbeta primers that the PCR ran. TCRdb keeps only in-frame clones here, not all; method: immunoSEQ multiplex PCR. The sample has fewer than 200,000 clones, approximately 71% seen once; the top ten hold approximately 5.4%. The sequencing sample was made of PBMCs. These receptors were collected from a woman aged 18-35 years in good health and CMV-seropositive.

This clone was picked up one time. The rearrangement uses TRBV18 and TRBJ2-7; D not resolved. V lost 4 bases and J 5 bases, leaving 12 bases between the germline ends. Germline assignment: CDR1 KGHSH and CDR2 LQKENI. CDR3 length equals 13 residues. The CDR3 spells CASSLSISDEQYF. The CDR3 bases are TGTGCCAGCTCACTCTCCATCTCGGACGAGCAGTACTTC.

The chain has TRBV5-1 and TRBJ1-2, with 9 bases matching TRBD1. V was pared by 4 bases and J by 7 bases, with 8 bases of the junction left unmatched. The CDR3 loop spans 14 amino acids. Germline loops: CDR1 SGHRS, CDR2 YFSETQ. This CDR3 is CASSPGTGSGGYTF. Here the CDR3 DNA reads TGCGCCAGCAGCCCGGGGACAGGGTCAGGTGGCTACACCTTC. The full variable domain, with the rest looked up from reference TRBV5-1 and TRBJ1-2, is KAGVTQTPRYLIKTRGQQVTLSCSPISGHRSVSWYQQTPGQGLQFLFEYFSETQRNKGNFPGRFSGRQFSNSRSEMNVSTLELGDSALYLCASSPGTGSGGYTFGSGTRLTVV.

The chain uses TRBV7-9 and TRBJ2-5, with 7 bases fitting TRBD1. The trim removed 5 bases at V and 2 bases at J, leaving 5 bases unmatched. This CDR3 is 14 amino acids long. CDR1 and CDR2 from the germline V gene are SEHNR and FQNEAQ (reference sequence). The chain's CDR3 is CASSNRDRQETQYF. The CDR3 DNA reads as TGTGCCAGCAGCAATAGGGACAGACAAGAGACCCAGTACTTC.

This chain uses TRBV19 with TRBJ1-2; D uncertain. V was cut by 2 bases and J by 8 bases, with 27 bases left in between. CDR3 length: 18 residues. Germline V gene lookup returns CDR1 LNHDA and CDR2 SQIVND (reference sequence). The CDR3 loop is CASSISDSQISPFFGYTF. The CDR3 region has the DNA TGTGCCAGTAGTATATCAGATTCGCAAATTTCCCCTTTCTTCGGCTACACCTTC. The whole variable domain, filled in from reference TRBV19 and TRBJ1-2, reads DGGITQSPKYLFRKEGQNVTLSCEQNLNHDAMYWYRQDPGQGLRLIYYSQIVNDFQKGDIAEGYSVSREKKESFPLTVTSAQKNPTAFYLCASSISDSQISPFFGYTFGSGTRLTVV.

The V call is TRBV13, the J call TRBJ1-5; 8 bases align to TRBD1. J lost 4 bases, V lost 3 bases, and 2 bases had no gene match. In germline, CDR1 is PRHDT, CDR2 FYEKMQ (reference sequence). This CDR3 contains 14 residues. The CDR3 loop reads CASSFGTGNQPQHF. The DNA of the CDR3 is TGTGCCAGCAGCTTCGGGACAGGAAATCAGCCCCAGCATTTT.

The chain joins TRBV5-1 to TRBJ1-2; TRBD1 aligns across 10 bases. The V gene's germline CDR1 is SGHRS and CDR2 YFSETQ. V gave up 7 bases and J gave up 1 base; unmatched junction bases: 4. This CDR3 spans 14 amino acids. The CDR3 DNA sequence: TGCGCCAGCGCCGGGACAGGGGTTAACTATGGCTACACCTTC. Its translation is CASAGTGVNYGYTF.

J is TRBJ2-1 and V is TRBV2; the match to TRBD2 covers 13 bases. V shed 5 bases, J shed 9 bases, and the junction held 7 bases outside the gene matches. The CDR3 loop spans 15 amino acids. CDR1 and CDR2 (germline): SNHLY, FYNNEI. The CDR3 DNA reads as TGTGCCAGCAGTATAACTAGCGGGGGGGCAGGTGAGCAGTTCTTC. It yields the protein CASSITSGGAGEQFF.

Comment on this clone: The junction shows a germline mismatch at one end, possibly a read error. The chain uses TRBV9 and TRBJ2-1; no clear D. Germline CDR1 reads SGDLS; CDR2 reads YYNGEE. There are 16 residues in the CDR3. DNA of the CDR3: TGTGCCAGCAGCGCCCGACGGGTGAGCTCCTACAATGGGCAGTTCTTC. It is translated as CASSARRVSSYNGQFF.

The chain carries TRBV5-1 and TRBJ1-4; TRBD1 matches 8 bases. The CDR3 has 17 amino acids. Germline V CDR1 and CDR2: SGHRS, YFSETQ. J lost 5 bases, V lost 0 bases, and 9 bases had no gene match. This chain's CDR3 is CASSLGRGPDQNEKLFF. In nucleotides, the CDR3 is TGCGCCAGCAGCTTGGGCAGGGGGCCGGACCAGAATGAAAAACTGTTTTTT.

The chain has TRBV11-3 and TRBJ2-3; 10 bases are a match to TRBD1. The J segment lost 4 bases and the V segment lost 5 bases, leaving 6 bases of the junction unmatched. The CDR3 loop spans 15 amino acids. CDR1 SGHNT and CDR2 YENEEA come from the germline V gene. DNA of the CDR3: TGTGCCAGCAGCCGGGACAGGGGAATCGCAGATACGCAGTATTTT. It is translated as CASSRDRGIADTQYF.

The chain uses TRBV7-8 and TRBJ1-4; tentative D call: TRBD1 (5 bases). CDR3 size: 17 residues. The germline V gene encodes CDR1 SGHVS and CDR2 FQNEAQ. Trimming took 5 bases from V and 2 from J, leaving 18 bases between them. In DNA form, the CDR3 reads TGTGCCAGCAGCGTAAGGGGAGGACTAAGGACTAATGAAAAACTGTTTTTT. The encoded protein is CASSVRGGLRTNEKLFF.

This chain connects TRBV10-3 to TRBJ1-2; perhaps TRBD1 as D (5 bases). The CDR3 spans 13 residues. V was clipped by 9 bases and J by 3 bases, with 14 bases between them. Germline-derived CDR1 and CDR2 are ENHRY and SYGVKD. CDR3 protein: CAIASSGDYGYTF. The CDR3 region has the DNA TGTGCCATAGCCTCCTCGGGGGACTATGGCTACACCTTC.

J is TRBJ2-5 and V is TRBV6-5; 11 bases fit TRBD1. Germline V gene lookup returns CDR1 MNHEY and CDR2 SVGAGI. The junction had 4 bases not matched to a gene; V was cut back by 6 bases and J by 7 bases. The length of the CDR3 is 13 residues. CDR3 sequence: CASSRGQGGTQYF. The CDR3 nucleotides read TGTGCCAGCAGCCGGGGACAGGGGGGGACCCAGTACTTC.

The rearrangement uses TRBV2 and TRBJ2-3; a weak D match, TRBD1 (6 bases). Trimming took off 6 bases at V and 6 bases at J, with 16 bases between the two ends. Germline V lookup: CDR1 SNHLY, CDR2 FYNNEI. The CDR3 extends over 14 amino acids. CDR3 sequence reads: CASSRDIPWDTQYF. The CDR3 DNA reads as TGTGCCAGCAGCCGGGACATCCCCTGGGATACGCAGTATTTT.

The chain combines TRBV7-9 with TRBJ2-3; 13 bases are shared with TRBD2. The CDR3 has 15 residues. Losses at the gene ends were 1 base for V and 9 bases for J; bases not matched to a gene: 4. The germline CDR1 and CDR2 sequences are SEHNR and FQNEAQ (reference sequence). The CDR3 is CASSLEGTSGATQYF. Written as DNA, the CDR3 is TGTGCCAGCAGCTTAGAGGGGACTAGCGGGGCCACGCAGTATTTT.

The chain links TRBV9 to TRBJ2-1; weak D call: TRBD1 (6 bases). This CDR3 has 17 amino acids. Germline V CDR1 and CDR2: SGDLS, YYNGEE. The ends were cut back, 2 bases at V and 4 bases at J, with 19 bases in the middle. The CDR3 region has the DNA TGTGCCAGCAGCGTGCGGGCAGGGACAACCAAGTACAATGAGCAGTTCTTC. Translating gives CASSVRAGTTKYNEQFF.

This rearrangement joins TRBV5-4 to TRBJ1-2; 10 bases are shared with TRBD1. The V and J ends lost 4 bases and 2 bases, in that order; junction bases with no gene match: 11. Germline V gene data show CDR1 as SGHNT and CDR2 as YYREEE (reference sequence). There are 17 residues in the CDR3. CDR3 in amino acids: CASSPDRGRDGNYGYTF. The CDR3, as DNA: TGTGCCAGCAGCCCAGACAGGGGGCGCGATGGGAACTATGGCTACACCTTC.

This rearrangement joins TRBV7-8 to TRBJ2-1; TRBD2 matches 13 bases. Germline values: CDR1 SGHVS, CDR2 FQNEAQ. This CDR3 is 16 amino acids long. With 4 bases clipped from V and 5 bases from J, the junction kept 5 bases outside the gene matches. The CDR3 here is CASSSRTSGRNNEQFF. CDR3 nucleotides: TGTGCCAGCAGCTCCCGGACTAGCGGGAGAAACAATGAGCAGTTCTTC.

The J gene is TRBJ2-5, the V gene TRBV4-2; the D gene is possibly TRBD1 (6 bases). The CDR3 has 15 residues. V was cut by 0 bases and J by 4 bases, with 12 bases left in between. Germline loops: CDR1 LGHNA, CDR2 YNFKEQ. The CDR3 bases are TGTGCCAGCAGCCAAGAGGACAGCCTTGTAGAGACCCAGTACTTC. Translation gives CASSQEDSLVETQYF.

This clone was seen a handful of times. The sample contains more than one DNA sequence encoding this CDR3. This chain joins TRBV19 and TRBJ1-2; TRBD1 agrees at 7 bases. Looked up from germline, CDR1 is LNHDA and CDR2 is SQIVND (reference sequence). The CDR3 is made up of 17 amino acids. With V trimmed by 10 bases and J by 3 bases, 20 bases remained unmatched. The CDR3 sequence is CATSGFLPTGADYGYTF. For the CDR3, the DNA is TGTGCCACCTCAGGGTTCCTACCCACAGGGGCGGACTATGGCTACACCTTC.

In this sample, this clone turned up a few times. The chain recombines TRBV9 with TRBJ1-1; TRBD1 might be the D (5 bases). The CDR3 loop spans 13 amino acids. Germline loops: CDR1 SGDLS, CDR2 YYNGEE. The V and J ends lost 4 bases and 3 bases respectively, with 10 bases between them. CDR3 DNA: TGTGCCAGCAGCATCGACAGTTACACTGAAGCTTTCTTT. As protein: CASSIDSYTEAFF. Full variable domain (outside the CDR3, taken from reference TRBV9 and TRBJ1-1): DSGVTQTPKHLITATGQRVTLRCSPRSGDLSVYWYQQSLDQGLQFLIQYYNGEERAKGNILERFSAQQFPDLHSELNLSSLELGDSALYFCASSIDSYTEAFFGQGTRLTVV.

This chain links TRBV18 with TRBJ2-3; D may be TRBD1 (6 bases). Germline V lookup: CDR1 KGHSH, CDR2 LQKENI. This CDR3 region has 15 residues. With 2 bases removed from V and 2 bases from J, the gap between germline ends came to 11 bases. This CDR3 reads CASSPGRGITDTQYF. The CDR3 nucleotides read TGTGCCAGCTCACCAGGCAGGGGTATCACAGATACGCAGTATTTT.

CDR3 residues: CASSTRGVRANYGYTF. Here the CDR3 DNA reads TGTGCCAGTAGTACCCGCGGGGTGAGGGCCAACTATGGCTACACCTTC. The chain combines TRBV19 with TRBJ1-2; D gene ambiguous. The V and J ends lost 4 bases and 2 bases respectively, with 17 bases between them. Germline lookup yields CDR1 LNHDA and CDR2 SQIVND (reference sequence). This CDR3 has 16 amino acids.

This clone was recorded only once. The chain carries TRBV30 and TRBJ2-1, with D uncertain. Trimming cost V 1 base and J 1 base, with 11 bases left between them. Germline V gene lookup returns CDR1 GTSNPN and CDR2 SVGIG (reference sequence). The CDR3 runs to 15 residues. The CDR3 region is CAWSGANPSYNEQFF. The CDR3 DNA reads TGTGCCTGGAGTGGAGCCAACCCGTCCTACAATGAGCAGTTCTTC.

V and J are TRBV29-1 and TRBJ2-1; 7 bases agree with TRBD2. The CDR3 is 13 residues long. Germline CDR1 and CDR2: SQVTM and ANQGSEA. Trimming took 3 bases from V and 10 from J; bases not matched to a gene: 9. The CDR3: CSVDGRGTGEQFF. In nucleotides, the CDR3 is TGCAGCGTTGATGGGCGGGGGACGGGGGAGCAGTTCTTC.

This clone has only a few counts. The chain employs TRBV12-5 and TRBJ2-5; 13 bases fit TRBD2. Germline V CDR1 and CDR2: LGHNT, FRNRAP. This CDR3 is built from 16 residues. V gave up 0 bases and J gave up 5 bases; unmatched junction bases: 3. The CDR3: CASGLVLAGGSETQYF. CDR3 coding DNA: TGTGCTAGTGGTTTGGTACTAGCGGGGGGGTCTGAGACCCAGTACTTC.